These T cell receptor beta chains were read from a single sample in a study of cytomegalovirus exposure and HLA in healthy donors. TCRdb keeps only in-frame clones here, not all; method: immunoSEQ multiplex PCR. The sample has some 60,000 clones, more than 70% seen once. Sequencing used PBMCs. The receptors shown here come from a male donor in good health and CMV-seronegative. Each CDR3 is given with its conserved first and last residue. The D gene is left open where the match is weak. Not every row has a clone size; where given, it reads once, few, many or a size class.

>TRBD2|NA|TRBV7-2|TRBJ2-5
CASSSGRSGGRETQYF
TGTGCCAGCAGCTCTGGACGAAGCGGGGGAAGGGAGACCCAGTACTTC
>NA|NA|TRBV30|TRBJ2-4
CAWGGKGVLAKNIQYF
TGTGCCTGGGGGGGCAAGGGGGTACTAGCCAAAAACATTCAGTACTTC
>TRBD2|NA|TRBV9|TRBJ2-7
CASSPNSGAAYEQYF
TGTGCCAGCAGCCCGAATAGCGGGGCCGCCTACGAGCAGTACTTC
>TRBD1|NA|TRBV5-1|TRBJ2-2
CASSDGTGGTGELFF
TGCGCCAGCAGCGACGGGACAGGCGGAACCGGGGAGCTGTTTTTT
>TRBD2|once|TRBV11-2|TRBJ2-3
CASSSQRGGTDTQYF
TGTGCCAGCAGCTCCCAGCGGGGGGGCACAGATACGCAGTATTTT
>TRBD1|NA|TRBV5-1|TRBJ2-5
CASSSGADRARGTQYF
TGCGCCAGCAGCTCAGGAGCGGACAGGGCGAGGGGGACCCAGTACTTC
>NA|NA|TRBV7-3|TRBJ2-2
CASRPQNTGELFF
TGTGCCAGCAGACCGCAGAATACCGGGGAGCTGTTTTTT
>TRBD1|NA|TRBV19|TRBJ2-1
CASSIPRDRGTTDEQFF
TGTGCCAGTAGTATCCCTCGGGACAGGGGGACCACCGATGAGCAGTTCTTC
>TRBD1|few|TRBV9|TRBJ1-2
CASSVGGTGVEYGYTF
TGTGCCAGCAGCGTAGGGGGGACAGGGGTTGAGTATGGCTACACCTTC
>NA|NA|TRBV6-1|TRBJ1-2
CASRVDTDWAYGYTF
TGTGCCAGCAGGGTCGACACGGATTGGGCCTATGGCTACACCTTC
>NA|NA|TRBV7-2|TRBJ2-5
CASSPDRARQTQYF
TGTGCCAGCAGCCCCGACAGAGCAAGACAGACCCAGTACTTC
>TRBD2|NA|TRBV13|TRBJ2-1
CASSTGLATYNEQFF
TGTGCCAGCAGCACGGGACTAGCCACCTACAATGAGCAGTTCTTC
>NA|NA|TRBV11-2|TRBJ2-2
CASSLEVPSLPGELFF
TGTGCCAGCAGCTTAGAAGTTCCTAGTCTCCCGGGGGAGCTGTTTTTT
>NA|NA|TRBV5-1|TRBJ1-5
CASSPGTVNQPQHF
TGCGCCAGCAGCCCGGGGACTGTAAATCAGCCCCAGCATTTT
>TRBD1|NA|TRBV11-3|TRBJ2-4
CASSPGGDLNIQYF
TGTGCCAGCAGCCCAGGGGGAGACCTAAACATTCAGTACTTC
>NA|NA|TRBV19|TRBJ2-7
CASSTLYEQYF
TGTGCCAGTAGTACACTTTACGAGCAGTACTTC
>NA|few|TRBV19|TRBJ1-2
CASSMSRTGGGYTF
TGTGCCAGTAGTATGAGCAGGACGGGAGGTGGCTACACCTTC